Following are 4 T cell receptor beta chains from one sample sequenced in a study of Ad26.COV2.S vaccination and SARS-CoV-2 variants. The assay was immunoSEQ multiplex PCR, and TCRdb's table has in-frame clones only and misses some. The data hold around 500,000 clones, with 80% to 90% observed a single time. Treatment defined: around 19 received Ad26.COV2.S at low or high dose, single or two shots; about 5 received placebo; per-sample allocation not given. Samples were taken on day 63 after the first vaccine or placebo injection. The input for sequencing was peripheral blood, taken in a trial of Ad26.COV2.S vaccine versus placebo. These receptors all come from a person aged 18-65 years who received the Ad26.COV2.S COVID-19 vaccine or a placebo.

The CDR3 is CSVLGSYNEQFF. DNA of the CDR3: TGCAGCGTTCTAGGATCCTACAATGAGCAGTTCTTC. V usage is TRBV29-1 and J usage is TRBJ2-1, with D unresolved. Germline lookup yields CDR1 SQVTM and CDR2 ANQGSEA. This CDR3 region has 12 residues. The V gene lost 5 bases and the J gene lost 1 base, with 6 bases spanning the gap.

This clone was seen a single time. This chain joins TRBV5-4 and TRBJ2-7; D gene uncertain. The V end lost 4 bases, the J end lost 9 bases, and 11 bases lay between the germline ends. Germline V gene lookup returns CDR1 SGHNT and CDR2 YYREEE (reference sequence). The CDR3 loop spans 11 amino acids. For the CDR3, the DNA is TGTGCCAGCAGCGGTCTGGGCGGGCAGTACTTC. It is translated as CASSGLGGQYF.

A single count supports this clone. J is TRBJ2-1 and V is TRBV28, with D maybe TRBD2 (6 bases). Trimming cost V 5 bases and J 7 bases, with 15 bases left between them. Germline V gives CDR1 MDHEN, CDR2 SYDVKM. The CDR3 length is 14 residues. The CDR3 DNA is TGTGCCAGCAGTCCTCGAGGCGGGATGAATGAGCAGTTCTTC. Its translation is CASSPRGGMNEQFF.

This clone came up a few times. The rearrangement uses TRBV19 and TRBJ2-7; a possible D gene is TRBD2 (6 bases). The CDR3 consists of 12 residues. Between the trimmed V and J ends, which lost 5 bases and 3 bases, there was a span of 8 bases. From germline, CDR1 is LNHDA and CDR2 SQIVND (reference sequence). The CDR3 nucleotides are TGTGCCAGTAGTTACGGGGGCTACGAGCAGTACTTC. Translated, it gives CASSYGGYEQYF. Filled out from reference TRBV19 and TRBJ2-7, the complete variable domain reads DGGITQSPKYLFRKEGQNVTLSCEQNLNHDAMYWYRQDPGQGLRLIYYSQIVNDFQKGDIAEGYSVSREKKESFPLTVTSAQKNPTAFYLCASSYGGYEQYFGPGTRLTVT.